Following are 2 T cell receptor beta chains from one sample sequenced in a study of cytomegalovirus exposure and HLA in healthy donors. 60 Vbeta and 13 Jbeta primers were used in PCR. Produced via immunoSEQ multiplex PCR; TCRdb's table is partial and in-frame only. The table lists approximately 170,000 clones. The sequencing input was PBMCs. These receptors were collected from a woman younger than 30 in good health and CMV-seropositive.

For the CDR3, the DNA is TGTGCCAGTAGTATAGGTTTGTTAAGGGGCACCTTCTCTGGAAACACCATATATTTT. Its translation: CASSIGLLRGTFSGNTIYF. The gene calls are TRBV19 and TRBJ1-3; the D gene is possibly TRBD1 (5 bases). Germline V gives CDR1 LNHDA, CDR2 SQIVND (reference sequence). The CDR3 extends over 19 amino acids. The germline V and J ends were trimmed by 1 base and 0 bases, with 19 bases remaining between them.

CDR3: CASRKAGTGHGYTF. The CDR3 coding sequence is TGTGCCAGCAGGAAAGCCGGGACAGGGCATGGCTACACCTTC. The V call is TRBV6-1, the J call TRBJ1-2, with TRBD1 matching 9 bases. CDR3 length: 14 residues. Germline CDR1 MNHNS, CDR2 SASEGT. V was clipped by 6 bases and J by 6 bases; unmatched bases: 8.